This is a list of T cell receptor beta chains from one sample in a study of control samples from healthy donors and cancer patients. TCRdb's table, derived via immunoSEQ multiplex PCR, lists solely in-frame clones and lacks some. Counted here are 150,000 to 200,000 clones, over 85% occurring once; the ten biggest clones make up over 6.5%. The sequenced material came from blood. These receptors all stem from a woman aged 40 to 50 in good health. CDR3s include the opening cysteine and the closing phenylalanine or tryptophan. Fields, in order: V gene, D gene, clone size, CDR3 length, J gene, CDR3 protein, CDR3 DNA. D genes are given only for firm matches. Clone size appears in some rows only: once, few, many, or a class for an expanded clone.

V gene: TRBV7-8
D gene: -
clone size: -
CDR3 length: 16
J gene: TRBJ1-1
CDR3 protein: CASTLLGGASDTEAFF
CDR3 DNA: TGTGCCAGCACCCTTCTTGGTGGGGCCTCTGACACTGAAGCTTTCTTT

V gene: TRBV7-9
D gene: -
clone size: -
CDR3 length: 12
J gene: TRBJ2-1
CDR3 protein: CASRVGGGEQFF
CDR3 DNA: TGTGCCAGCAGGGTTGGAGGAGGTGAGCAGTTCTTC

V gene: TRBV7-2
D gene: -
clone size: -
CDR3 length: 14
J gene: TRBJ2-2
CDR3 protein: CASSLVIINGELFF
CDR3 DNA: TGTGCCAGCAGCTTAGTCATCATCAACGGGGAGCTGTTTTTT

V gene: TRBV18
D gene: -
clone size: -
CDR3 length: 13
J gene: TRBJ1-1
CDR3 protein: CASSPGLNTEAFF
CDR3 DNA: TGTGCCAGCTCACCAGGGTTAAACACTGAAGCTTTCTTT

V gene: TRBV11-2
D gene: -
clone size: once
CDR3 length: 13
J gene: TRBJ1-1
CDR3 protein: CASSSGPINGAFF
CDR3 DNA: TGTGCCAGCAGCTCCGGACCTATTAATGGAGCTTTCTTT

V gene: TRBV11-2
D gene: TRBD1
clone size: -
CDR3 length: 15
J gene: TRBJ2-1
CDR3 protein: CASSLERSTGGEQFF
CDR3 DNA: TGTGCCAGCAGCTTAGAAAGATCGACAGGGGGTGAGCAGTTCTTC

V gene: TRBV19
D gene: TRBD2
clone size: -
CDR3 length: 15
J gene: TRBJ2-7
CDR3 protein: CASRLGTSGSFEQYF
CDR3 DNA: TGTGCCAGTAGACTGGGGACTAGCGGGAGCTTCGAGCAGTACTTC

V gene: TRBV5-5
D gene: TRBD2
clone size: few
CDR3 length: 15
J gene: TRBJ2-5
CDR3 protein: CASSFALAGGETQYF
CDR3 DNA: TGTGCCAGCAGCTTCGCTCTAGCGGGAGGAGAGACCCAGTACTTC

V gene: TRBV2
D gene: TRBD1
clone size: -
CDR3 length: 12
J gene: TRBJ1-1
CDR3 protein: CAAQGVRTEAFF
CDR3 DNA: TGTGCCGCCCAGGGGGTGAGGACTGAAGCTTTCTTT

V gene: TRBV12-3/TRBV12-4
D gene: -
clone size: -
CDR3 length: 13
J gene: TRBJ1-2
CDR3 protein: CASSREGLAGYTF
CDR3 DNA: TGTGCCAGCAGCAGGGAGGGCTTGGCGGGCTACACCTTC

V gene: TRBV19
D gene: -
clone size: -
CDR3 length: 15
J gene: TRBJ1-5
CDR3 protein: CASSIAGAQDQPQHF
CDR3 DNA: TGTGCCAGTAGTATAGCAGGGGCCCAGGATCAGCCCCAGCATTTT

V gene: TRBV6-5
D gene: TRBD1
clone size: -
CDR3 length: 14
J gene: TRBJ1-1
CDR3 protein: CASSNRGVNTEAFF
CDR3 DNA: TGTGCCAGCAGCAACAGGGGGGTGAACACTGAAGCTTTCTTT

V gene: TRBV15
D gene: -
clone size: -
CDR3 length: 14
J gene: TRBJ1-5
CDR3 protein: CATSGYKANQPQHF
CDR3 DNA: TGTGCCACCTCGGGTTACAAAGCCAATCAGCCCCAGCATTTT

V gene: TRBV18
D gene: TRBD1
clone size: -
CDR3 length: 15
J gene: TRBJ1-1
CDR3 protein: CASSPGTGVRTEAFF
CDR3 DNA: TGTGCCAGCTCACCGGGGACAGGGGTAAGAACTGAAGCTTTCTTT

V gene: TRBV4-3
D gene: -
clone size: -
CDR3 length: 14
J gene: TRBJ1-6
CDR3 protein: CASSQGVGPESLHF
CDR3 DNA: TGCGCCAGCAGCCAAGGGGTGGGCCCCGAGTCCCTCCACTTT

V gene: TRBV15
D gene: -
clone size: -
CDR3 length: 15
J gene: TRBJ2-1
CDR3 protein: CATSRDLSSYNEQFF
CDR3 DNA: TGTGCCACCAGCAGAGATCTCAGCTCCTACAATGAGCAGTTCTTC

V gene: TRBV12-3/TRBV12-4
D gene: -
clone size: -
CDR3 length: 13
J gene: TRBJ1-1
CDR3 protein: CASSFVQGLEAFF
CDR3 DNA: TGTGCCAGCAGTTTCGTCCAGGGACTCGAAGCTTTCTTT

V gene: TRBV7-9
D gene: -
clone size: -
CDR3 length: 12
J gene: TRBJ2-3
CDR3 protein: CASSRVGDTQYF
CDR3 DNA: TGTGCCAGCAGCCGAGTTGGGGATACGCAGTATTTT

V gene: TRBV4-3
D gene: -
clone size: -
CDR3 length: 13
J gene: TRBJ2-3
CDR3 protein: CASSQDFYGTQYF
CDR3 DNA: TGCGCCAGCAGCCAAGATTTTTACGGTACGCAGTATTTT

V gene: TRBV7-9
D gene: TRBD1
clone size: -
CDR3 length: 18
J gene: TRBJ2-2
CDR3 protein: CASSLDGQGAWNTGELFF
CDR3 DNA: TGTGCCAGCAGCTTAGATGGACAGGGGGCTTGGAACACCGGGGAGCTGTTTTTT

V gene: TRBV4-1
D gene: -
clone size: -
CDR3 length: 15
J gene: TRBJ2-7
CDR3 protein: CASSQARGAVYEQYF
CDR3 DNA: TGCGCCAGCAGCCAAGCCAGGGGGGCGGTCTACGAGCAGTACTTC

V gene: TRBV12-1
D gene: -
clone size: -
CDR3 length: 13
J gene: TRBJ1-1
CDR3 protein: CASSTRGGHEAFF
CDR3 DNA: TGTGCCAGCAGCACGAGGGGGGGACATGAAGCTTTCTTT

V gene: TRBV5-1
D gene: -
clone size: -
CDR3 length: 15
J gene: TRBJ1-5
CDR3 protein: CASSKDGHSNQPQHF
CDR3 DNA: TGCGCCAGCAGCAAGGACGGACATAGCAATCAGCCCCAGCATTTT

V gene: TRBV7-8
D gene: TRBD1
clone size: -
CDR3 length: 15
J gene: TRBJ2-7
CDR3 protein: CASSFRDRGTYEQYF
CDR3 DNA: TGTGCCAGCAGCTTCCGGGACAGGGGCACCTACGAGCAGTACTTC

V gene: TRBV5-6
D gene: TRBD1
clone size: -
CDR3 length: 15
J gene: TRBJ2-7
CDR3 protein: CASSPTTGARYEQYF
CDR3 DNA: TGTGCCAGCAGTCCCACGACAGGGGCGCGGTACGAGCAGTACTTC

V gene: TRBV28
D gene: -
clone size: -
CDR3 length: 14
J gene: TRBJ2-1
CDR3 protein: CASSSPSSYNEQFF
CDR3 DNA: TGTGCCAGCAGTTCACCGAGCTCCTACAATGAGCAGTTCTTC

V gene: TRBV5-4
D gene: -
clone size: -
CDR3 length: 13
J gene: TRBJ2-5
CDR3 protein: CASSAVAGETQYF
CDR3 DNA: TGTGCCAGCAGCGCAGTAGCTGGAGAGACCCAGTACTTC

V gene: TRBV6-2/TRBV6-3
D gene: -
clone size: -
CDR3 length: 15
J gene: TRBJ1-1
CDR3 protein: CASSFNGEGDTEAFF
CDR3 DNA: TGTGCCAGCAGTTTCAATGGCGAGGGGGACACTGAAGCTTTCTTT

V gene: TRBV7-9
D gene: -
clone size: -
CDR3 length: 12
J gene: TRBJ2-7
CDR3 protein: CASSLGTTEQYF
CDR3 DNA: TGTGCCAGCAGCTTAGGGACAACCGAGCAGTACTTC

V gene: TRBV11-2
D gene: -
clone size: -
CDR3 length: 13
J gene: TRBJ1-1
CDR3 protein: CASSFRANTEAFF
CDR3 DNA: TGTGCCAGCAGTTTTAGGGCGAACACTGAAGCTTTCTTT

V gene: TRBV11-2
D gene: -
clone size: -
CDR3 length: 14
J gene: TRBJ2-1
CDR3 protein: CASSPLTGYNEQFF
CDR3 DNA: TGTGCCAGCAGCCCGTTGACCGGGTACAATGAGCAGTTCTTC

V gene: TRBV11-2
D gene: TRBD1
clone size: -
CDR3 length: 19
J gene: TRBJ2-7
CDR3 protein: CASSSGGWRQGAPPNEQYF
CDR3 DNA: TGTGCCAGCAGCTCTGGGGGCTGGAGACAGGGGGCTCCCCCGAACGAGCAGTACTTC

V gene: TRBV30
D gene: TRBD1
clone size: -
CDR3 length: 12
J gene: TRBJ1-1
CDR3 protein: CALDREATEAFF
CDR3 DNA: TGTGCCTTGGACAGGGAAGCCACTGAAGCTTTCTTT

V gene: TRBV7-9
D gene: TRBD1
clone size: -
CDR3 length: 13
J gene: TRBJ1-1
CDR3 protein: CASSSQSRGVAFF
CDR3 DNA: TGTGCCAGCAGCTCACAATCCAGGGGGGTAGCTTTCTTT

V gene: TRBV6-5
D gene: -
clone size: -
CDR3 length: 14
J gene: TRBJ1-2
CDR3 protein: CASIPMEGIYGYTF
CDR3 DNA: TGTGCCAGCATCCCCATGGAGGGTATCTATGGCTACACCTTC

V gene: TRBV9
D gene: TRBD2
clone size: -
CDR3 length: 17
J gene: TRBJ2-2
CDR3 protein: CASKLGGASGDGGELFF
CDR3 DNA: TGTGCCAGCAAACTTGGAGGGGCTAGCGGGGATGGCGGGGAGCTGTTTTTT

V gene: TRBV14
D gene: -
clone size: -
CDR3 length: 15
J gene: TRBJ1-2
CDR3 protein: CASSQAPGEVYGYTF
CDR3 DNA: TGTGCCAGCAGCCAAGCACCAGGGGAGGTCTATGGCTACACCTTC

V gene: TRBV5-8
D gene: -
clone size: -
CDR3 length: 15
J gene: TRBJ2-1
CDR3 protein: CASSLVQGPYNEQFF
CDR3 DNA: TGTGCCAGCAGCTTGGTTCAGGGGCCCTACAATGAGCAGTTCTTC

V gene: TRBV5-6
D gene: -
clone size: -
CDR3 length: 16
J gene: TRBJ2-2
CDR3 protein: CASTKGGDRDTGELFF
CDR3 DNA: TGTGCCAGCACCAAGGGGGGCGACAGGGACACCGGGGAGCTGTTTTTT

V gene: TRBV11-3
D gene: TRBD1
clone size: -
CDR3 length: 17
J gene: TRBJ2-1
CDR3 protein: CASSSRTGYGSYNEQFF
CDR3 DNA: TGTGCCAGCAGCTCGCGGACAGGGTACGGCTCCTACAATGAGCAGTTCTTC

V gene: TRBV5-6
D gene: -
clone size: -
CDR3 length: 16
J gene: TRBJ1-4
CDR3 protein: CASSLYVRGMDEKLFF
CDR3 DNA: TGTGCCAGCAGCTTGTATGTGCGGGGGATGGATGAAAAACTGTTTTTT

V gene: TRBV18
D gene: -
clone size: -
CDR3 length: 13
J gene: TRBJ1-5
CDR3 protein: CASSPRGNQPQHF
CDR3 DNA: TGTGCCAGCTCACCACGTGGCAATCAGCCCCAGCATTTT

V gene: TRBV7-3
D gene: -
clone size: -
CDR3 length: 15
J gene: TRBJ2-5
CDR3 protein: CASSPQWAREETQYF
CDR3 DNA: TGTGCCAGCAGCCCCCAGTGGGCCAGGGAAGAGACCCAGTACTTC

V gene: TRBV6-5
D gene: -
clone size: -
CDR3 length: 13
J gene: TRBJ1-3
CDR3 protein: CASSYSAENTIYF
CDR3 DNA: TGTGCCAGCAGTTACTCTGCAGAAAACACCATATATTTT

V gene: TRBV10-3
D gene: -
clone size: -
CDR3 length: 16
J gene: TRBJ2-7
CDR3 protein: CATNGRGSVDSYEQYF
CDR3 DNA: TGTGCCACCAACGGTCGGGGTTCGGTCGACTCCTACGAGCAGTACTTC

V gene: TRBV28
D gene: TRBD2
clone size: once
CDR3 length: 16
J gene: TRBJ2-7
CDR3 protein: CASSPPLAGGRYEQYF
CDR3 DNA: TGTGCCAGCAGTCCCCCCCTAGCGGGAGGGAGGTACGAGCAGTACTTC

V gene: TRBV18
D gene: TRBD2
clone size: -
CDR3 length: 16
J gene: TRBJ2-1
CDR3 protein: CASSPGTRGSYNEQFF
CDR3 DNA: TGTGCCAGCTCACCAGGGACTAGGGGGTCCTACAATGAGCAGTTCTTC

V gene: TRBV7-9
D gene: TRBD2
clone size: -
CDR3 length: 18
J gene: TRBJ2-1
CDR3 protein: CASSPRGSGGSSYNEQFF
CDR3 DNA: TGTGCCAGCAGCCCCCGGGGCAGCGGGGGGAGCTCCTACAATGAGCAGTTCTTC

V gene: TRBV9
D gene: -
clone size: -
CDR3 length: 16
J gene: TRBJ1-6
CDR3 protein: CASSVYTGYGVSPLHF
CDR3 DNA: TGTGCCAGCAGCGTCTACACAGGGTATGGAGTTTCACCCCTCCACTTT